One and the same sample provided the 7 T cell receptor beta chains below, sequenced in a study of T cell changes during pregnancy in multiple sclerosis. The assay was immunoSEQ multiplex PCR, and TCRdb's table has in-frame clones only and misses some. The repertoire holds around 88,000 clones, about 92% seen once, with about 2.3% in the top ten. The sequenced sample was peripheral blood, obtained after pregnancy. Source of these receptors: a female donor in good health, enrolled as a control in a pregnancy study.

V gene TRBV7-9 combines with J gene TRBJ2-1; D perhaps matches TRBD2 (5 bases). The CDR3 loop spans 16 amino acids. With 7 bases removed from V and 4 bases from J, the gap between germline ends came to 20 bases. Germline V gene lookup returns CDR1 SEHNR and CDR2 FQNEAQ (reference sequence). Here the CDR3 DNA reads TGTGCCAGCAACCCTACTAGAAGCGGTTTATACAATGAGCAGTTCTTC. It codes for CASNPTRSGLYNEQFF.

The chain combines TRBV19 with TRBJ2-4; 7 nucleotides match TRBD2. J was trimmed by 9 bases and V by 10 bases; bases with no gene match: 15. This CDR3 has 14 residues. Germline V lookup: CDR1 LNHDA, CDR2 SQIVND (reference sequence). CDR3 nucleotide sequence: TGTGCCACCATAGACAGCGGGAAAAATGGCATTCAGTACTTC. Its protein product is CATIDSGKNGIQYF.

This chain joins TRBV28 and TRBJ2-7, with 9 bases aligning to TRBD1. The CDR3 has 14 amino acids. Germline V CDR1 and CDR2: MDHEN, SYDVKM. Germline trimming cut 4 bases from V and 2 bases from J; bases unmatched to any gene: 3. Here the CDR3 DNA reads TGTGCCAGCAGTTCGGGACAGGGCCCCTACGAGCAGTACTTC. It specifies CASSSGQGPYEQYF.

V and J are TRBV11-3 and TRBJ1-2; 9 nucleotides agree with TRBD1. After removal of 0 bases from V and 7 bases from J, the junction contained 0 bases not matched to a gene. There are 13 residues in the CDR3. The germline gives CDR1 SGHNT, CDR2 YENEEA. CDR3 sequence (DNA): TGTGCCAGCAGCTTAGAACAGGGGGCTGGCTACACCTTC. It yields the protein CASSLEQGAGYTF.

The rearrangement links TRBV19 to TRBJ2-1, with 12 bases lining up with TRBD2. The length of the CDR3 is 16 residues. Looked up from germline, CDR1 is LNHDA and CDR2 is SQIVND (reference sequence). V dropped 1 base and J dropped 10; count of bases not matched to a gene: 8. CDR3 DNA sequence: TGTGCCAGTAGTATAGGGTCGACTAGCGGGGGAAAGGAGCAGTTCTTC. Encoded protein: CASSIGSTSGGKEQFF.

The chain has TRBV5-1 and TRBJ1-5, with a weak D call TRBD1 (5 bases). Trimming took off 0 bases at V and 1 base at J, with 11 bases between the two ends. This CDR3 region has 16 residues. CDR1 SGHRS and CDR2 YFSETQ come from the germline V gene. The CDR3 nucleotides read TGCGCCAGCAGCTTGGGGTCGGGGGGAAGCAATCAGCCCCAGCATTTT. It codes for CASSLGSGGSNQPQHF.

V is TRBV19 and J is TRBJ2-2; 9 bases align to TRBD2. CDR1 LNHDA and CDR2 SQIVND come from the germline V gene (reference sequence). The CDR3 is 17 residues long. V lost 3 bases and J lost 5; bases outside the gene matches: 10. Here the CDR3 reads CASSMLLAGWGTGELFF. The CDR3 DNA reads TGTGCCAGTAGTATGCTCCTAGCGGGATGGGGGACCGGGGAGCTGTTTTTT.